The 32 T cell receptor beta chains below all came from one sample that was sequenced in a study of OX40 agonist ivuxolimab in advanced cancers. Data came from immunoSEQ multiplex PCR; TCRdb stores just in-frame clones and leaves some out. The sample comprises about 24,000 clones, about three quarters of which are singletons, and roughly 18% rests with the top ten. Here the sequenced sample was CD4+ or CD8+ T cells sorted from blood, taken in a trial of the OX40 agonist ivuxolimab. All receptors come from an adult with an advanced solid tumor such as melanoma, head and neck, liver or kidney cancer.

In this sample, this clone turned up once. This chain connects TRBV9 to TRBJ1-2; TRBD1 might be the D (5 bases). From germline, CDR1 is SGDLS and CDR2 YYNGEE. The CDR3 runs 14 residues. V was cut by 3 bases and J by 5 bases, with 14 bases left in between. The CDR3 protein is CASSGDLRAYGYTF. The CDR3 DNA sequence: TGTGCCAGCAGCGGAGATCTCAGGGCATATGGCTACACCTTC.

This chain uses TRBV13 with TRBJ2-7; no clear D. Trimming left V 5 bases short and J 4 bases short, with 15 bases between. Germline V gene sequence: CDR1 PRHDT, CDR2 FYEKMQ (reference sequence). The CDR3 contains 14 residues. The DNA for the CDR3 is TGTGCCAGCAGCCCCCGTAGAGTAGGGTACGAGCAGTACTTC. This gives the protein CASSPRRVGYEQYF. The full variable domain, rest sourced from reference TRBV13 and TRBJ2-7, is AAGVIQSPRHLIKEKRETATLKCYPIPRHDTVYWYQQGPGQDPQFLISFYEKMQSDKGSIPDRFSAQQFSDYHSELNMSSLELGDSALYFCASSPRRVGYEQYFGPGTRLTVT.

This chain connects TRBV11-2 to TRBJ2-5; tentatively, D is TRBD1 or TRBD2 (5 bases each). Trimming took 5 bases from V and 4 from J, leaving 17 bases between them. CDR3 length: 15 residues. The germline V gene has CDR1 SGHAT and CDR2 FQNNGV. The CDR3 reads CASSPSGTLRETQYF. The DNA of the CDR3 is TGTGCCAGCAGCCCCTCCGGGACCCTGCGAGAGACCCAGTACTTC.

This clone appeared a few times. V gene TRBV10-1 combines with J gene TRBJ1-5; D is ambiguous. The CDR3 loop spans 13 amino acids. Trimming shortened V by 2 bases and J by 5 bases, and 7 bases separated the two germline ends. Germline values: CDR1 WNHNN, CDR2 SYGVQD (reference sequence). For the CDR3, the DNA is TGCGCCAGCAGTGAGGGGAATTATCAGCCCCAGCATTTT. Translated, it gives CASSEGNYQPQHF.

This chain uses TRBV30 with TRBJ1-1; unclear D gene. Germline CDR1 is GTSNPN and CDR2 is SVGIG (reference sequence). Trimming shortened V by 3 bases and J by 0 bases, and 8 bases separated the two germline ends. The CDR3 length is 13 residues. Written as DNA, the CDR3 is TGTGCCTGGAGACTTACACTGAACACTGAAGCTTTCTTT. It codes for CAWRLTLNTEAFF.

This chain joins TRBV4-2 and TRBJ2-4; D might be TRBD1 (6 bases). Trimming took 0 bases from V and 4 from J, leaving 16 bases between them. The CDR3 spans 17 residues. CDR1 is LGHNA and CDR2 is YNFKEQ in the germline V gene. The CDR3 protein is CASSQDLGGQGKNIQYF. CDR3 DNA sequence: TGTGCCAGCAGCCAAGATTTAGGTGGGCAGGGGAAAAACATTCAGTACTTC.

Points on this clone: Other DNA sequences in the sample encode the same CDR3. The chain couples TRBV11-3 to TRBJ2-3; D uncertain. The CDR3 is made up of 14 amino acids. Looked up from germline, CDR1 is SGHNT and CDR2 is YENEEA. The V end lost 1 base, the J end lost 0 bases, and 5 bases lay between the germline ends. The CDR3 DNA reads TGTGCCAGCAGCTTAGGCAGTAGCACAGATACGCAGTATTTT. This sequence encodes CASSLGSSTDTQYF.

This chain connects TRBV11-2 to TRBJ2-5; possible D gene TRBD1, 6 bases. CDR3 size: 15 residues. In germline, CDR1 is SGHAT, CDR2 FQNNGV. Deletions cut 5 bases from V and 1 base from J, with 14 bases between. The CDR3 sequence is CASSPLGQFQETQYF. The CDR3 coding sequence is TGTGCCAGCAGCCCTTTAGGACAGTTCCAAGAGACCCAGTACTTC.

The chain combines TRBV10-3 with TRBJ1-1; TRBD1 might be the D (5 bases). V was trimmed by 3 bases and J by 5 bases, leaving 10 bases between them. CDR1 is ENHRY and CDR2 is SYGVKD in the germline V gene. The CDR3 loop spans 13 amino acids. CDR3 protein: CAISDLGGTEAFF. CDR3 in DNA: TGTGCCATCAGTGACTTGGGGGGAACTGAAGCTTTCTTT.

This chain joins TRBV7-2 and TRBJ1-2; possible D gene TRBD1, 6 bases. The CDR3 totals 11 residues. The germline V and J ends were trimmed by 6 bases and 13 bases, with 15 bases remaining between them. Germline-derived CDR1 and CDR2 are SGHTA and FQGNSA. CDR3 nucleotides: TGTGCCAGCAGGGATTACAGGGTGTGCACCTTC. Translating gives CASRDYRVCTF. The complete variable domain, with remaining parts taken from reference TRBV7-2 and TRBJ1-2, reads GAGVSQSPSNKVTEKGKDVELRCDPISGHTALYWYRQSLGQGLEFLIYFQGNSAPDKSGLPSDRFSAERTGGSVSTLTIQRTQQEDSAVYLCASRDYRVCTFGSGTRLTVV.

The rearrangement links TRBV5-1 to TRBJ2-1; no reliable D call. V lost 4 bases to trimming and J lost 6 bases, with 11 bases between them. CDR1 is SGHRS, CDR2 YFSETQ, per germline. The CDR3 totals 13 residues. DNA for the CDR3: TGCGCCAGCAGCCCTAACCCGAGCAATGAGCAGTTCTTC. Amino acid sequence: CASSPNPSNEQFF.

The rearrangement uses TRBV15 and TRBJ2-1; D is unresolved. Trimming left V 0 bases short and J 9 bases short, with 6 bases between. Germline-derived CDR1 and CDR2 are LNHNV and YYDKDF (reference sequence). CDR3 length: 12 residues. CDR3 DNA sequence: TGTGCCACCAGCAGAGATTTCAGTGAGCAGTTCTTC. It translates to CATSRDFSEQFF.

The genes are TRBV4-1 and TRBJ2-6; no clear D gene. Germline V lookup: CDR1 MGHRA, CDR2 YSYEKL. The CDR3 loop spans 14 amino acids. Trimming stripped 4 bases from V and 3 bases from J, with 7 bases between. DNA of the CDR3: TGCGCCAGCAGCCTAGAGGATGGGGCCAACGTCCTGACTTTC. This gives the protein CASSLEDGANVLTF.

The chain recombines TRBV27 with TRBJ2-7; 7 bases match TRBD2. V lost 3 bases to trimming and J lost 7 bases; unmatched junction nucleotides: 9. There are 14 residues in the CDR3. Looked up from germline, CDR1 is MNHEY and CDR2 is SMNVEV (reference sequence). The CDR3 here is CASSFLAASSEQYF. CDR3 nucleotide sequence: TGTGCCAGCAGTTTCCTAGCGGCCTCGAGTGAGCAGTACTTC.

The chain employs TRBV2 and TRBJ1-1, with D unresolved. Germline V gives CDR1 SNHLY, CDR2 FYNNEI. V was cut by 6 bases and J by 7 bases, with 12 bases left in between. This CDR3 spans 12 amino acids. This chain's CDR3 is CASRYFGDEAFF. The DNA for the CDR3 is TGTGCCAGCAGATACTTTGGGGATGAAGCTTTCTTT.

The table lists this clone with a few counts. The CDR3 reads CASSETGLSNQPQHF. The CDR3 region has the DNA TGTGCCAGCAGCGAAACAGGGCTTAGCAATCAGCCCCAGCATTTT. The chain employs TRBV9 and TRBJ1-5; D is possibly TRBD1 (6 bases). V was trimmed by 3 bases and J by 0 bases, leaving 10 bases between them. CDR3 length equals 15 residues. Germline loops: CDR1 SGDLS, CDR2 YYNGEE.

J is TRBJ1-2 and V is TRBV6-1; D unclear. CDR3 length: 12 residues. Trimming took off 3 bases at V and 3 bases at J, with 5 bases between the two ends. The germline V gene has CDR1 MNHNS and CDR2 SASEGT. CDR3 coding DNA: TGTGCCAGCAGTGACCGCCACTATGGCTACACCTTC. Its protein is CASSDRHYGYTF.

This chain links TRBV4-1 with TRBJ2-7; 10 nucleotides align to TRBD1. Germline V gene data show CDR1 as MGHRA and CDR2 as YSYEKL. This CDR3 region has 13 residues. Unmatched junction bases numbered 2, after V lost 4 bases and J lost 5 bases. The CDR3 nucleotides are TGCGCCAGCAGCCTGGGACAGGGGCACGAGCAGTACTTC. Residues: CASSLGQGHEQYF.

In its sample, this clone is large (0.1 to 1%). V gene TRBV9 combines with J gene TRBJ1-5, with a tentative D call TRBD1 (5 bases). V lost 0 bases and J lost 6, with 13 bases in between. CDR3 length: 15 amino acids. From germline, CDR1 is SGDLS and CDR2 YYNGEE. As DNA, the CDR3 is TGTGCCAGCAGCGTAGGGGGGTCTCAGGTTCAGCCCCAGCATTTT. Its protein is CASSVGGSQVQPQHF.

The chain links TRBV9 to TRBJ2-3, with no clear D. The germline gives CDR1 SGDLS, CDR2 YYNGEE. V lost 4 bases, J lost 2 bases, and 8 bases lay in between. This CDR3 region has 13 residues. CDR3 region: CASSRSPTDTQYF. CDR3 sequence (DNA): TGTGCCAGCAGCCGGAGTCCCACAGATACGCAGTATTTT.

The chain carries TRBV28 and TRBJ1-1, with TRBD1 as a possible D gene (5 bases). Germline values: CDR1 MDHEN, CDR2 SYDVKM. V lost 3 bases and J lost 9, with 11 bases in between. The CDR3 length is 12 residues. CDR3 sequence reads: CASSFPGSKAFF. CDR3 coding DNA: TGTGCCAGCAGTTTCCCAGGGTCAAAAGCTTTCTTT.

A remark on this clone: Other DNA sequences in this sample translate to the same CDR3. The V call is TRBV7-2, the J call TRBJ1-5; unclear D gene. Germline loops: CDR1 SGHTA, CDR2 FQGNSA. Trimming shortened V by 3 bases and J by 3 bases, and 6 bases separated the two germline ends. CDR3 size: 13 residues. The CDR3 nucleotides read TGTGCCAGCAGCTTGTATTACAATCAGCCCCAGCATTTT. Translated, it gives CASSLYYNQPQHF. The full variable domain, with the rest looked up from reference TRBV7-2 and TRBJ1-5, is GAGVSQSPSNKVTEKGKDVELRCDPISGHTALYWYRQSLGQGLEFLIYFQGNSAPDKSGLPSDRFSAERTGGSVSTLTIQRTQQEDSAVYLCASSLYYNQPQHFGDGTRLSIL.

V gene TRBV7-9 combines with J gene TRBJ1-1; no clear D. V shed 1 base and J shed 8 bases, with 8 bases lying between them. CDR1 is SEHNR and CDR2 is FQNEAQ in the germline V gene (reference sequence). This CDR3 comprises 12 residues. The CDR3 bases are TGTGCCAGCAGCTTAGGACAACGAGAAGCTTTCTTT. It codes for CASSLGQREAFF. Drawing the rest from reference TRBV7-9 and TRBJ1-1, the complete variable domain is DTGVSQNPRHKITKRGQNVTFRCDPISEHNRLYWYRQTLGQGPEFLTYFQNEAQLEKSRLLSDRFSAERPKGSFSTLEIQRTEQGDSAMYLCASSLGQREAFFGQGTRLTVV.

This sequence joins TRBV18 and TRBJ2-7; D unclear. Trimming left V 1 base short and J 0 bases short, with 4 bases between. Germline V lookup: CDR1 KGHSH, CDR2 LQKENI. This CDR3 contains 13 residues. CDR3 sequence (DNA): TGTGCCAGCTCACCACAGTCCTCCTACGAGCAGTACTTC. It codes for CASSPQSSYEQYF.

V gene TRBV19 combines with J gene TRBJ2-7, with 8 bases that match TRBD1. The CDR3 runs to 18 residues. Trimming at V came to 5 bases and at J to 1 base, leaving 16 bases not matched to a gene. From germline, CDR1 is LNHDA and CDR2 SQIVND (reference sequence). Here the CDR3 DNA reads TGTGCCAGTAGTCCCGGCCCCCTCGGACAGGGTAGGTCCTACGAGCAGTACTTC. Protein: CASSPGPLGQGRSYEQYF.

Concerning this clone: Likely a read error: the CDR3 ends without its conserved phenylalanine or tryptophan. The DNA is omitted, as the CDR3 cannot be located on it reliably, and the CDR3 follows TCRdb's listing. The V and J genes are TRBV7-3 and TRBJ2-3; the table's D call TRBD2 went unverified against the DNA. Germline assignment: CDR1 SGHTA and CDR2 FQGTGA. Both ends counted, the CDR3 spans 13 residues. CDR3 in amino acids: CASRQKRASGMVG.

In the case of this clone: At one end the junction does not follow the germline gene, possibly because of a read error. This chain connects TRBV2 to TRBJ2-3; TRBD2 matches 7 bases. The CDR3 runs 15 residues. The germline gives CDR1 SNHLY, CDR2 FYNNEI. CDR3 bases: TGTGCCAGCAGTCAAGCGGGGCTGAGCACAGATACGCAGTATTTT. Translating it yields CASSQAGLSTDTQYF.

CDR3 DNA sequence: TGCAGTGCTGGGGGGCCGCTTGAAGCTTTCTTT. Translating it yields CSAGGPLEAFF. The chain has TRBV20-1 and TRBJ1-1, with D possibly being TRBD1 (6 bases). This CDR3 is 11 amino acids long. Per the germline V gene, CDR1 is DFQATT and CDR2 is SNEGSKA (reference sequence). The V and J ends lost 5 bases and 7 bases respectively, with 11 bases between them.

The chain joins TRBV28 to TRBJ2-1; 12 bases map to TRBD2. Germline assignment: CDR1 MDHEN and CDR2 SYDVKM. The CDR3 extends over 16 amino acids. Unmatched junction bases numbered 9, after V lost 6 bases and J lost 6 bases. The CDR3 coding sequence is TGTGCCAGCAGCACCCCTGCTAGCGGGAGGGGCAATGAGCAGTTCTTC. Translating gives CASSTPASGRGNEQFF.

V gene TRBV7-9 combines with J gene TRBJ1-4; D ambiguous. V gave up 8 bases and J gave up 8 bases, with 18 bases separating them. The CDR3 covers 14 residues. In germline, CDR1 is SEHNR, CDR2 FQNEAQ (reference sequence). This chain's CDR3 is CASAASGHGEKLFF. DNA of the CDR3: TGTGCCAGCGCGGCGTCCGGGCATGGAGAAAAACTGTTTTTT.

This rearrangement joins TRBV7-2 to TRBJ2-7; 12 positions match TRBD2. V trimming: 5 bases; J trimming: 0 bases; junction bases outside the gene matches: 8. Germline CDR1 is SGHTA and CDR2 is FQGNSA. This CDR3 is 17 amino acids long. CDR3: CASSATSGGQSSYEQYF. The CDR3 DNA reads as TGTGCCAGCAGCGCTACTAGCGGGGGGCAAAGCTCCTACGAGCAGTACTTC.

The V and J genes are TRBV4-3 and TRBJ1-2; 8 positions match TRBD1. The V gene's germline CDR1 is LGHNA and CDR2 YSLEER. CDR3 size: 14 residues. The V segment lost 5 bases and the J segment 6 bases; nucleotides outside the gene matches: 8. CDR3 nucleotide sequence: TGCGCCAGCAGCTTTGGGACAGGCTCTAATGGCTACACCTTC. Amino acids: CASSFGTGSNGYTF.